This is a list of T cell receptor beta chains from one sample in a study of blood T cell repertoires in COVID-19. TCRdb's copy holds only in-frame clones and misses some; the assay was immunoSEQ multiplex PCR. The sample consists of roughly 98,000 clones, over 80% of them appearing once. Sequenced material: peripheral blood. These receptors were collected from an older woman with active or convalescent COVID-19. CDR3s include the opening cysteine and the closing phenylalanine or tryptophan. Fields, in order: V gene, CDR3 protein.

TRBV10-3 CAIGLAGGGLQYF
TRBV15 CATSREQGTGNTIYF
TRBV19 CASRRTGNYNEQFF
TRBV5-1 CASSSQLMNTEAFF
TRBV28 CASQVSGGEKLFF
TRBV27 CASSRTGVSSYEQYF
TRBV6-5 CASRELNTEAFF
TRBV11-2 CASSYNQLAGPQYF
TRBV28 CASSQGGAGNTIYF
TRBV20-1 CSASQGGWTDTQYF
TRBV5-4 CASSRTGVNEAFF
TRBV5-1 CASSLVRTVNTEAFF
TRBV19 CASSIGGPYGSGYTF
TRBV5-6 CASSLAGGYGYTF
TRBV19 CASSIVLLAGVTDTQYF
TRBV18 CASSLEQNYGYTF
TRBV11-2 CASSLTGFGYTF
TRBV28 CASSLGDRSNQPQHF
TRBV6-5 CASSYSTGSATEAFF
TRBV5-4 CASSLDYRNTGELFF
TRBV28 CASTDDRASSPLHF
TRBV6-5 CASSYSSGLGTEAFF
TRBV28 CASRDRGNNNYGYTF
TRBV28 CASRTPEGGIAKNIQYF
TRBV5-8 CASSLTLSSGGGQGEQFF
TRBV6-5 CATQGLGVKADTQYF
TRBV5-8 CASSLDRGGALEKLFF
TRBV7-2 CASTAGSNSPLHF
TRBV5-8 CASSVRRGAGYGYTF
TRBV2 CASTTDNKGSYEQYF
TRBV7-2 CASSYGEGFQPQHF
TRBV5-1 CASWRGGDSNEQFF
TRBV24-1 CATSDERTVGELFF
TRBV19 CASRTRGLTGELFF
TRBV6-5 CASRGGGLLNEQYF
TRBV18 CASSPGASSGNTIYF
TRBV11-2 CASSPRTSGETQYF
TRBV28 CASNGRARVTDTQYF
TRBV4-1 CASSQGAQGNTGELFF
TRBV7-2 CASSLQPQGTAGGYTF
TRBV7-9 CASSPAGTGRDEQFF
TRBV11-3 CASSIQGSDTQYF
TRBV4-3 CASDSGGASSYNEQFF
TRBV7-8 CASSPGQRKEQYF
TRBV5-4 CASSPTSGDQETQYF
TRBV5-8 CASSLGTGSSNQPQHF
TRBV7-2 CASSGEGGRYGYTF
TRBV7-2 CASSFLSLGNTIYF
TRBV12-5 CASGESGYTEAFF
TRBV6-2/TRBV6-3 CASSSGSAGYIQYF
TRBV4-2 CASSHPGAGGGYTF
TRBV6-2/TRBV6-3 CASSSGTGEERYNYGYTF
TRBV2 CASSGGDGTYEQYF
TRBV5-1 CASSGQGGNTEAFF
TRBV7-2 CASSLAGGGSGNQPQHF